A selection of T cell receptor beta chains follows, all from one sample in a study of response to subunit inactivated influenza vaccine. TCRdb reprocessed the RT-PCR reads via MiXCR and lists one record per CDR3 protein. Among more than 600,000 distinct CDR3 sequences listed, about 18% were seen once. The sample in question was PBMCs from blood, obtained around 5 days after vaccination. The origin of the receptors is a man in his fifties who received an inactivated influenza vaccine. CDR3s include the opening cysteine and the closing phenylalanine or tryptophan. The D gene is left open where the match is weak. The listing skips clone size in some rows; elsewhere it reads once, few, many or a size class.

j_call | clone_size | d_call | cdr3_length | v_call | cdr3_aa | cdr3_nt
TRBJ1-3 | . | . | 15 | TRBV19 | CASTPLLGAGNTIYF | TGTGCCAGTACGCCCCTCTTGGGTGCTGGAAACACCATATATTTT
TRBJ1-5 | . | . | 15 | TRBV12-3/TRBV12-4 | CASSPYNRDNQPQHF | TGTGCCAGCAGTCCCTACAACAGGGACAATCAGCCCCAGCATTTT
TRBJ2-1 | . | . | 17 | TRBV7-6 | CASSLVSSWNSYNEQFF | TGTGCCAGCAGCTTAGTGTCCAGCTGGAATTCCTACAATGAGCAGTTCTTC
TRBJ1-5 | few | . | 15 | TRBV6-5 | CASSYSWERNQPQHF | TGTGCCAGCAGTTACTCGTGGGAACGCAATCAGCCCCAGCATTTT
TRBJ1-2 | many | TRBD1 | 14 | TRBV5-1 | CASSTDRGWGGYTF | TGCGCCAGCAGCACGGACAGGGGCTGGGGTGGCTACACCTTC
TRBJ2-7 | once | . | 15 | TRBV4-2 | CASSQVRERVDEQYF | TGTGCCAGCAGCCAAGTCCGGGAAAGGGTCGACGAGCAGTACTTC
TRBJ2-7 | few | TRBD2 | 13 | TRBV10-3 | CAIPAGDPYEQYF | TGTGCCATCCCAGCGGGGGACCCCTACGAGCAGTACTTC
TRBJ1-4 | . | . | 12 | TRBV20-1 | CKVRMTNEKLFF | TGCAAAGTCCGCATGACTAATGAAAAACTGTTTTTT
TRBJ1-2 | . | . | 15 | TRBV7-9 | CASSWGPPLAYGYTF | TGTGCCAGCAGCTGGGGACCCCCCTTGGCCTATGGCTACACCTTC
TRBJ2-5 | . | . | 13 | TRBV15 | CATSHVSRETQYF | TGTGCCACCAGCCACGTTTCGAGGGAGACCCAGTACTTC
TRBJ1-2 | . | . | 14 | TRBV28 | CASRFPTKEATYTF | TGTGCCAGCAGATTTCCTACTAAAGAGGCTACCTACACCTTC
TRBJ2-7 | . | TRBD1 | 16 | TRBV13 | CASSSAIGQETYEQYF | TGTGCCAGCAGCTCCGCCATAGGACAGGAAACCTACGAGCAGTACTTC
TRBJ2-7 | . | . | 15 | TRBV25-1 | CASSERGAGWDEQYF | TGTGCCAGCAGTGAAAGGGGCGCAGGGTGGGACGAGCAGTACTTC
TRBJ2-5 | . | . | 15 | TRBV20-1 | CSARGVSGAQETQYF | TGCAGTGCCAGGGGGGTTAGCGGCGCACAAGAGACCCAGTACTTC
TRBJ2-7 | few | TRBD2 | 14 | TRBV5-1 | CASSLAIAGDEQYF | TGCGCCAGCAGCTTGGCCATAGCGGGAGACGAGCAGTACTTC
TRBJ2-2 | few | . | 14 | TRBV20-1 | CSAKRLLLTGELFF | TGCAGTGCTAAGCGTTTACTTCTTACCGGGGAGCTGTTTTTT
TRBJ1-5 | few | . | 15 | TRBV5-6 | CASSLFRESNQPQHF | TGTGCCAGCAGCTTGTTCCGGGAGAGCAATCAGCCCCAGCATTTT
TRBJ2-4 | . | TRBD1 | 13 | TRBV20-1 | CSARGQGKNIQYF | TGCAGTGCTCGAGGACAGGGAAAAAACATTCAGTACTTC
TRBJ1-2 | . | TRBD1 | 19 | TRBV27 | CASGDLRLGQGRFNYGYTF | TGTGCCAGCGGGGACCTCCGTTTGGGACAGGGTCGGTTTAACTATGGCTACACCTTC
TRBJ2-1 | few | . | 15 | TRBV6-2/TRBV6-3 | CASSRGAPPYNEQFF | TGTGCCAGCAGTCGGGGGGCACCCCCCTACAATGAGCAGTTCTTC
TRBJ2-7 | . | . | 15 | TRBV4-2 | CASSLHGLDSYEQYF | TGTGCCAGCAGCCTACATGGACTTGACTCCTACGAGCAGTACTTC
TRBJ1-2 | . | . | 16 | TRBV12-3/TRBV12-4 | CASSFRDSRTNYGYTF | TGTGCCAGCAGTTTCCGAGACAGTCGGACTAACTATGGCTACACCTTC
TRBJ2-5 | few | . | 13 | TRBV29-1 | CSALLPGQETQYF | TGCAGCGCCCTCCTCCCGGGTCAAGAGACCCAGTACTTC
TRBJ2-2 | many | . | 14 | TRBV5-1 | CASSLGDNTGELFF | TGCGCCAGCAGTCTCGGGGATAACACCGGGGAGCTGTTTTTT
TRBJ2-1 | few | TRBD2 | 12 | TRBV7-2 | CASSSSGGKQFF | TGTGCCAGCAGCTCCTCGGGGGGAAAGCAGTTCTTC